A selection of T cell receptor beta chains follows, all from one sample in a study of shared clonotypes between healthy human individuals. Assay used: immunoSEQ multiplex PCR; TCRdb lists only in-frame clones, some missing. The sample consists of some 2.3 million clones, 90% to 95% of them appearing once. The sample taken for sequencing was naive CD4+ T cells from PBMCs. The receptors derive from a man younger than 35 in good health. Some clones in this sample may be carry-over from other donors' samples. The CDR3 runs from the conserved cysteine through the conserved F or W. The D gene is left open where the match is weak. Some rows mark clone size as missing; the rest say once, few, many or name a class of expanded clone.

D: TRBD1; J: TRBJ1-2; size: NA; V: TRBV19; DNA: TGTGCCAGTAGCCTTACCGGGACAGGGGGCGGGCGTGGCTACACCTTC; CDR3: CASSLTGTGGGRGYTF
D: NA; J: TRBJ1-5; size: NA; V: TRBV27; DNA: TGTGCCAGCAGCCTCGGACCGCGCAATCAGCCCCAGCATTTT; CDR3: CASSLGPRNQPQHF
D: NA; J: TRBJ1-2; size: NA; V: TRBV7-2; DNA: TGTGCCAGCAGCTTAGCGCCAGGGGCTCCCAGCGGCTACACCTTC; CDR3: CASSLAPGAPSGYTF
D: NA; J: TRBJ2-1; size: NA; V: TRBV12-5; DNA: TGTGCTAGTTGTTTGACTGTTAGCTCCTACAATGAGCAGTTCTTC; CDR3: CASCLTVSSYNEQFF
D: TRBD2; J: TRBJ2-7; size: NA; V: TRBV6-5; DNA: TGTGCCAGCAGTTACGGGCTAGCGGGGCCCTTCGTGCAGTACTTC; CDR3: CASSYGLAGPFVQYF
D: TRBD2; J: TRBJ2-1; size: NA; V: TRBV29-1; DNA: TGCAGCTATACTAGCGGATACCCCAATGAGCAGTTCTTC; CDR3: CSYTSGYPNEQFF
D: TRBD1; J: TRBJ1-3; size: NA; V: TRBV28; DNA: TGTGCCAGCAGCCCAACAGGGGCCTCTGGAAACACCATATATTTT; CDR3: CASSPTGASGNTIYF
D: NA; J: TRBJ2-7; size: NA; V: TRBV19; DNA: TGTGCCAGTAGTATAGTTAGGGGGGCCTACGAGCAGTACTTC; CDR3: CASSIVRGAYEQYF
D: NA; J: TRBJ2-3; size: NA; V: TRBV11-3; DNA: TGTGCCAGCAGCTTAGGCACAGGGACGACAGATACGCAGTATTTT; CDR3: CASSLGTGTTDTQYF
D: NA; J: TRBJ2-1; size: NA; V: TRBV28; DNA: TGTGCCAGCAGTACTAGGAATGAGCAGTTCTTC; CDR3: CASSTRNEQFF
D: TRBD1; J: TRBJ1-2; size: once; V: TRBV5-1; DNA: TGCGCCAGCAGCTTGTCCGGGACAGGGCTCGGCTACACCTTC; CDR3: CASSLSGTGLGYTF
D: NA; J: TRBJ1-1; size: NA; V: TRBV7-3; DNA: TGTGCCAGCAGCTCGGGGGCGAACACTGAAGCTTTCTTT; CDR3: CASSSGANTEAFF
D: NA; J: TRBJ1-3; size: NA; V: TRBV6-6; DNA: TGTGCCAGCAGTCGCCAGAGCTCTGGAAACACCATATATTTT; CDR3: CASSRQSSGNTIYF
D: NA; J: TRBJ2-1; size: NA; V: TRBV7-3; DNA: TGTGCCAGCAGCCCCCGTGGGGGGGCGGGGAATGAGCAGTTCTTC; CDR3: CASSPRGGAGNEQFF
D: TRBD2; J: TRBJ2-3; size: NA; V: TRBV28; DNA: TGTGCCAGCAGTGGGGTGGGCGGGAGGCAAGTCTCTACGCAGTATTTT; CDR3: CASSGVGGRQVSTQYF
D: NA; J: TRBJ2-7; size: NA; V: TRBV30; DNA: TGTGCCTGGAGCACCGGGACCCTTTCTTACGAGCAGTACTTC; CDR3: CAWSTGTLSYEQYF
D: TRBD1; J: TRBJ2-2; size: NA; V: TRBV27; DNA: TGTGCCAGCAGCACCACCGGGACAGGAAACACCGGGGAGCTGTTTTTT; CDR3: CASSTTGTGNTGELFF
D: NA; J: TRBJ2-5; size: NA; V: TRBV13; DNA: TGTGCCAGCAGCTACCGTCAGGTGAGAGAGACCCAGTACTTC; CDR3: CASSYRQVRETQYF
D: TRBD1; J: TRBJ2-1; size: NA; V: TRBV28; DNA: TGTGCCAGCGGGGACAGGGTCGATGAGCAGTTCTTC; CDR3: CASGDRVDEQFF
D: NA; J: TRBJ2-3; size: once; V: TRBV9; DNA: TGTGCCAGCAGCGTAGAAACAGATACGCAGTATTTT; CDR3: CASSVETDTQYF
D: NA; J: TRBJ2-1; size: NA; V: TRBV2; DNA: TGTGCCAGCAGTCCCCGGACCGGCTCCTACAATGAGCAGTTCTTC; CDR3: CASSPRTGSYNEQFF
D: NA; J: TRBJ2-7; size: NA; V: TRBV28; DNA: TGTGCCAGCAGTGCCCAGGGACTGGCTTCCTACGAGCAGTACTTC; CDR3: CASSAQGLASYEQYF
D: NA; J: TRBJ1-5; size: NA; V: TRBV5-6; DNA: TGTGCCAGCAGCCAGTATGGGGGCTGGGTCAATCAGCCCCAGCATTTT; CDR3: CASSQYGGWVNQPQHF
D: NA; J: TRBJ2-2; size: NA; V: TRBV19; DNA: TGTGCCAGTAGTATTTCAGGGCCGAGCACCGGGGAGCTGTTTTTT; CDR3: CASSISGPSTGELFF
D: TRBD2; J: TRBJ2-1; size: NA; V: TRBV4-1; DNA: TGCGCCAGCAGCCAAGGACTAGCGGGAGTCTTTGAGCAGTTCTTC; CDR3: CASSQGLAGVFEQFF
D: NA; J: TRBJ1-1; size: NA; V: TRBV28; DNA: TGTGCCAGCAGTCCTCGACGGAAGACCGCAAACACTGAAGCTTTCTTT; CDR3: CASSPRRKTANTEAFF
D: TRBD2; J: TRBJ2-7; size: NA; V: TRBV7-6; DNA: TGTGCCAGCAGCGCCCCCGGGACTAGCGTCTACGAGCAGTACTTC; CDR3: CASSAPGTSVYEQYF
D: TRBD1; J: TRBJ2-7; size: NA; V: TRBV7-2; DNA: TGTGCCAGCAGCTTAGCGGTCGGGACAGGAACTCCCTACGAGCAGTACTTC; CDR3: CASSLAVGTGTPYEQYF
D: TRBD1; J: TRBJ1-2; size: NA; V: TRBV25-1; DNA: TGTGCCAGCAAGGGACAGGGGGCGGGGAACTATGGCTACACCTTC; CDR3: CASKGQGAGNYGYTF
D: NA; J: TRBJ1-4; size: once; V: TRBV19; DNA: TGTGCCAGTAGTATGCAGGGGTTGAATGAAAAACTGTTTTTT; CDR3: CASSMQGLNEKLFF
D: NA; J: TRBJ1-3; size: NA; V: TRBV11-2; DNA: TGTGCCAGCAGCATTGCAGGGTCTGGAAACACCATATATTTT; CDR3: CASSIAGSGNTIYF
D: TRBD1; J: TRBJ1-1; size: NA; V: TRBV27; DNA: TGTGCCACCCGATCCGGGACAGGGAGCACTGAAGCTTTCTTT; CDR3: CATRSGTGSTEAFF
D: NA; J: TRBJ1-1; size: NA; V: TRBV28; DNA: TGTGCCAGCAGTTGGAGCGGAAACCCAAACACTGAAGCTTTCTTT; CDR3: CASSWSGNPNTEAFF
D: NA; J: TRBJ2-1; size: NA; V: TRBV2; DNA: TGTGCCAGCAGTGAATACAGGGTTAACAATGAGCAGTTCTTC; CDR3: CASSEYRVNNEQFF
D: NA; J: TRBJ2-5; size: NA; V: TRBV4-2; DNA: TGTGCCAGCAGCCAAGAGGCCTACCCGCCCCAGTACTTC; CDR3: CASSQEAYPPQYF
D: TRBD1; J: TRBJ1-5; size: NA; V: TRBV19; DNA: TGTGCCAGTAGTATTCTGGGACAGGGTTCGGGCCAGCCCCAGCATTTT; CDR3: CASSILGQGSGQPQHF
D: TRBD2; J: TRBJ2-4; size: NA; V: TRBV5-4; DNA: TGTGCCAGCAGCAGTGGGGCACTAGCGGAAAACATTCAGTACTTC; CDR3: CASSSGALAENIQYF
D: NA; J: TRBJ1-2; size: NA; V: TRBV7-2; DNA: TGTGCCAGCAGCTTACGGCAGGGAGATGGCTACACCTTC; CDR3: CASSLRQGDGYTF
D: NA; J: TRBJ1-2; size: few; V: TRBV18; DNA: TGTGCCAGCTCACCATGGACGGGAGAAGGCTACACCTTC; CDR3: CASSPWTGEGYTF
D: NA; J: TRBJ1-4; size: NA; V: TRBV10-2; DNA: TGCGCCAGCAGTGCGGCAGTTGAAAAACTGTTTTTT; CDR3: CASSAAVEKLFF
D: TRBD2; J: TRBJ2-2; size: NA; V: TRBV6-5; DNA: TGTGCCAGCAGTTCCACCGTGACTAGCGGGTCCGGGGAGCTGTTTTTT; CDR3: CASSSTVTSGSGELFF
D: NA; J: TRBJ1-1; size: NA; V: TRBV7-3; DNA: TGTGCCAGCAGCTTATGGGCGGGGAACACTGAAGCTTTCTTT; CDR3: CASSLWAGNTEAFF
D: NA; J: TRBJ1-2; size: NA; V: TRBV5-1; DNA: TGCGCCAGCACCCTTGACGTCGGTGGGTATGGCTACACCTTC; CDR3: CASTLDVGGYGYTF
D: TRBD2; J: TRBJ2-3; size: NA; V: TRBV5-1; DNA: TGCGCCAGCAGTTGGGAGGGAGGCCCAGATACGCAGTATTTT; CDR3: CASSWEGGPDTQYF
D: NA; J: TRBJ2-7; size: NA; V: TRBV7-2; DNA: TGTGCCAGCAGCTTAGTGGGGGTCTACGAGCAGTACTTC; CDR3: CASSLVGVYEQYF
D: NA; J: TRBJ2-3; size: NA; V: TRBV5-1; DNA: TGCGCCAGCAGCTTGGGACCCCAGTCCCCCACAGATACGCAGTATTTT; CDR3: CASSLGPQSPTDTQYF
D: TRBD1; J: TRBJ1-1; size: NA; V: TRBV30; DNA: TGTGCCTGGAGTGCCCAGAGGGGGCGCACTGAAGCTTTCTTT; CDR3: CAWSAQRGRTEAFF
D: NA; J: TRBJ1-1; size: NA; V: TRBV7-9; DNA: TGTGCCAGCAGGAGCGCCTTAGGACGGATGAACACTGAAGCTTTCTTT; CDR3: CASRSALGRMNTEAFF
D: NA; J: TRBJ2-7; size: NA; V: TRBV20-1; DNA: TGCAGTGCTAGCCTAGACCTTAAAGCGTACTTC; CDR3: CSASLDLKAYF
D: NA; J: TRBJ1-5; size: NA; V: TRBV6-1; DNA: TGTGCCAGCAGTGAAGAACAGCCCCAGCATTTT; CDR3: CASSEEQPQHF
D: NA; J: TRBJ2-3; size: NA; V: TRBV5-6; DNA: TGTGCCAGTCGGACACAAAGCACAGATACGCAGTATTTT; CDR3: CASRTQSTDTQYF